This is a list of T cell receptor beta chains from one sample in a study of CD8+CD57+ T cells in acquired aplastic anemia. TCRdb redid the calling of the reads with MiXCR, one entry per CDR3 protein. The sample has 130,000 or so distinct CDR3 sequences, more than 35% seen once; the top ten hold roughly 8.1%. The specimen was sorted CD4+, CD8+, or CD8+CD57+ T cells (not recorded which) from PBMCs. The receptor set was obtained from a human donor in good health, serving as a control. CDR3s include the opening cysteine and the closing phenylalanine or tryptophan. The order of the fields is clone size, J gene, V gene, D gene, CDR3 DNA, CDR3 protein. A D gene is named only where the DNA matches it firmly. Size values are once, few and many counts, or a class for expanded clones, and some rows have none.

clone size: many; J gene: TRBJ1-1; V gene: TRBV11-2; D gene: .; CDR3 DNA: TGTGCCAGCAGCTTGGCGAAAGGGGCTGAAGCTTTCTTT; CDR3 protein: CASSLAKGAEAFF
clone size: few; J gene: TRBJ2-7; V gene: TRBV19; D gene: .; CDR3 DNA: TGTGCCAGTAGTCTCCGGGCCAATTCTGACGAGCAGTACTTC; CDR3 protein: CASSLRANSDEQYF
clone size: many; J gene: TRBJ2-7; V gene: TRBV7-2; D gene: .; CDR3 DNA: TGTGCCAGCAGCTTCCCCTCAGGGGACTACGAGCAGTACTTC; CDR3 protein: CASSFPSGDYEQYF
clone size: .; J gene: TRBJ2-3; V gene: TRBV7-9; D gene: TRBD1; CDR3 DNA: TGTGCCAGCAGCCCGGGACAGGGATTAGATACGCAGTATTTT; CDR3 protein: CASSPGQGLDTQYF
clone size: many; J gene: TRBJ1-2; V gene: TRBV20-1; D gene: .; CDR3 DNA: TGCAGTTTATGGACGGTCTATGGCTACACCTTC; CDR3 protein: CSLWTVYGYTF
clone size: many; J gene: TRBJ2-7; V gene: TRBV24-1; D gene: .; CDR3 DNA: TGTGCCACCAGTGGAGACAGCCTGGATGAGCAGTACTTC; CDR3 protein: CATSGDSLDEQYF
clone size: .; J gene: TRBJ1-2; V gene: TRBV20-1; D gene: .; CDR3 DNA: TGCAGTGCTAGCCTGCCCGGAAACTATGGCTACACCTTC; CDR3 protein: CSASLPGNYGYTF
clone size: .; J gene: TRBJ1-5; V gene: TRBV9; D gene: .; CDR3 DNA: TGTGCCAGCAGCGTGGCTGATTTTCAGCCCCAGCATTTT; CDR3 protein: CASSVADFQPQHF
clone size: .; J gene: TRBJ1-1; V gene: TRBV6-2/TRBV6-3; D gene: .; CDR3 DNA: TGTGCCAGCAGTTACTTGGGGGGCCTGGGTGAAGCTTTCTTT; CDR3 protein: CASSYLGGLGEAFF
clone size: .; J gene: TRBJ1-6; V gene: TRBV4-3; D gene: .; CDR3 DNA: TGCGCCAGCAGCCCCTTCCCGCAGTATAGTTCACCCCTCCACTTT; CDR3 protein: CASSPFPQYSSPLHF
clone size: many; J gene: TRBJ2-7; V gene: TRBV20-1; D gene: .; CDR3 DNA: TGCAGTGCCGTCCGTCTGGGAGAGCAGTACTTC; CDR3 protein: CSAVRLGEQYF
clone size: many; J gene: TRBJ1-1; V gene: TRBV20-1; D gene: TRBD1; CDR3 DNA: TGCAGTGCTAGAAGACAGGGGCTCACTGAAGCTTTCTTT; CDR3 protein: CSARRQGLTEAFF
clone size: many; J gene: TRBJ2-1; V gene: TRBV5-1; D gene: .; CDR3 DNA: TGCGCCAGCAGTTCCCCGGGACGCCGGTCGGATGAGCAGTTCTTC; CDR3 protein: CASSSPGRRSDEQFF
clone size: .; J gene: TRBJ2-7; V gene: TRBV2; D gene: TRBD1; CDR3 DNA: TGTGCCATACGGGACAGCTACGAGCAGTACTTC; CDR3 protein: CAIRDSYEQYF
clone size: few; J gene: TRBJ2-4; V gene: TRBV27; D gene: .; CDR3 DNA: TGTGCCAGCAGTGCACAGGGACCTCAAAACATTCAGTACTTC; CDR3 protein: CASSAQGPQNIQYF
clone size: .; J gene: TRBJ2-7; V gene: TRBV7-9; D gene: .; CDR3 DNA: TGTGCCAGCAGCTTAGGGGGGAGACAGCAGTACTTC; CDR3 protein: CASSLGGRQQYF
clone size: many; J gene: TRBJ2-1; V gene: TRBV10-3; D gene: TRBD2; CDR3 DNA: TGTGCCATCAGCCTCTCTTCTAGCGGGAAACAGGAAGAGCAGTTCTTC; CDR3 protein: CAISLSSSGKQEEQFF
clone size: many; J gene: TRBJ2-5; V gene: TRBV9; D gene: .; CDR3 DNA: TGTGCCAGCAGCGTCTCCCTCCGGGGAGGAGAGACCCAGTACTTC; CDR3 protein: CASSVSLRGGETQYF
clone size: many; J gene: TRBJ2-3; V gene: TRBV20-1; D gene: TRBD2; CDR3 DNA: TGCAGTGCACCCCCTAGCGGGAGAACTAGCACAGATACGCAGTATTTT; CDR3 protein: CSAPPSGRTSTDTQYF
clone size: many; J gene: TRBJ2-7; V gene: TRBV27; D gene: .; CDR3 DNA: TGTGCCAGCAGTTTAGGGGCCGAGCAGTACTTC; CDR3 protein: CASSLGAEQYF
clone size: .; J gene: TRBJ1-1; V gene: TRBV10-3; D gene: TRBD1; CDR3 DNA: TGTGCCATCAGTTGGGACAGCCGGAACGCTGAAGCTTTCTTT; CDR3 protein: CAISWDSRNAEAFF
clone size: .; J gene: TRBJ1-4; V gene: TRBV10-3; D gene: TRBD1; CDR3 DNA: TGTGCCATCGGGGTTGGAGGGGGCCCGGACAATGAAAAACTGTTTTTT; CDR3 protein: CAIGVGGGPDNEKLFF
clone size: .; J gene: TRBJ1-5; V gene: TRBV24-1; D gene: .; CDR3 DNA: TGTGCCACCGGTGCCGGGGGGACGGCCGAGAATCAGCCCCAGCATTTT; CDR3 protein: CATGAGGTAENQPQHF
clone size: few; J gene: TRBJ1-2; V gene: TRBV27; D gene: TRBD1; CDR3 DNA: TGTGCCAGCAGTTTGCACAGGGGGGATTATGGCTACACCTTC; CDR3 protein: CASSLHRGDYGYTF
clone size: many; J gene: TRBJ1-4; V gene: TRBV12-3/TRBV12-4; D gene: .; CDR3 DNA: TGTGCCAGCAAAAAGGAGGCTTGGGAAAAACTGTTTTTT; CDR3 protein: CASKKEAWEKLFF
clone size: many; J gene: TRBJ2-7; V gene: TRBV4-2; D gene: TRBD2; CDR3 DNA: TGTGCCAGCAGGCCGGGGGGGAGCGGGAGTTGGGGCCTCCACGAGCAGTACTTC; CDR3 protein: CASRPGGSGSWGLHEQYF
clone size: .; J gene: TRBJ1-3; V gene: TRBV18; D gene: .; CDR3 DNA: TGTGCCAGCTCACCACTAAACCTACGGAGCTCTGGAAACACCATATATTTT; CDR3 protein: CASSPLNLRSSGNTIYF
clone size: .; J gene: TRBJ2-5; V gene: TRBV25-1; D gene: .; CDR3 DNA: TGTGCCAGCAGTGATCGACTAGTACCCAACCAAGAGACCCAGTACTTC; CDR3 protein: CASSDRLVPNQETQYF
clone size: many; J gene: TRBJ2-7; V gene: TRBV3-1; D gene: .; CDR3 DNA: TGTGCCAGCAGCCATGGACAGAACACCTACGAGCAGTACTTC; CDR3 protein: CASSHGQNTYEQYF
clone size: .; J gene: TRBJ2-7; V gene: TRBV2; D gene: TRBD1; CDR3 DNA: TGTGCCAGCAGTGGGACAGGGGGCACCTACGAGCAGTACTTC; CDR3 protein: CASSGTGGTYEQYF
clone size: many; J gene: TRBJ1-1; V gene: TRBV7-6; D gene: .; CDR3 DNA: TGTGCCAGCAGCTTAGGTGCAGGGGATAACACTGAAGCTTTCTTT; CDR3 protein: CASSLGAGDNTEAFF
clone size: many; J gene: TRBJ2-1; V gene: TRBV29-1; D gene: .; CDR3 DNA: TGCAGCGTTGAAAGGTTTGGCGGACCTGACAATGAGCAGTTCTTC; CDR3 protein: CSVERFGGPDNEQFF
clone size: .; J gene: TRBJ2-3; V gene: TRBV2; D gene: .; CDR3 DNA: TGTGCCAGCAGTGCCAGCCACCGAGGAACAGATACGCAGTATTTT; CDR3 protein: CASSASHRGTDTQYF